Listed below are T cell receptor beta chains from one sample, sequenced in a study of Ad26.COV2.S vaccination and SARS-CoV-2 variants. The assay was immunoSEQ multiplex PCR, and TCRdb's table has in-frame clones only and misses some. The sample yields roughly 270,000 clones, more than 75% seen once. The sample consisted of peripheral blood, taken in a trial of Ad26.COV2.S vaccine versus placebo. The receptors derive from a person aged 18 to 65 who received the Ad26.COV2.S COVID-19 vaccine or a placebo. Both conserved end residues are part of each CDR3. The D gene is left open where the match is weak. Clone size is given for some rows only: seen once, a few or many times, or a class if the clone is expanded.

>TRBJ1-2|TRBV5-1|.|.
CASSLSVGGGSNYGYTF
TGCGCCAGCAGCTTGTCGGTAGGAGGGGGATCCAACTATGGCTACACCTTC
>TRBJ1-3|TRBV3-1/TRBV3-2|.|few
CASSQADSGNTIYF
TGTGCCAGCAGCCAAGCTGACTCTGGAAACACCATATATTTT
>TRBJ1-2|TRBV14|.|.
CASSQGPPGYTF
TGTGCCAGCAGCCAAGGTCCCCCTGGCTACACCTTC
>TRBJ2-1|TRBV2|TRBD2|few
CASSVDTSGSYEQFF
TGTGCCAGCAGTGTGGACACTAGCGGGAGCTATGAGCAGTTCTTC
>TRBJ2-3|TRBV6-5|.|once
CASSRVFATDTQYF
TGTGCCAGCAGCAGGGTATTTGCCACAGATACGCAGTATTTT
>TRBJ2-5|TRBV7-9|.|.
CASSLARLVGETQYF
TGTGCCAGCAGCTTAGCGCGGCTAGTAGGGGAGACCCAGTACTTC
>TRBJ1-5|TRBV19|TRBD1|.
CASSIQGDNQPQHF
TGTGCCAGTAGTATACAGGGGGACAATCAGCCCCAGCATTTT
>TRBJ2-3|TRBV7-6|TRBD2|once
CASSLALAGGTDTQYF
TGTGCCAGCAGCTTAGCGCTAGCGGGGGGCACAGATACGCAGTATTTT
>TRBJ2-7|TRBV7-8|.|once
CASSLVLGLEQYF
TGTGCCAGCAGCTTAGTTCTGGGGCTCGAGCAGTACTTC
>TRBJ1-4|TRBV7-9|.|.
CAGKARGEKLFF
TGTGCCGGGAAGGCCCGGGGTGAAAAACTGTTTTTT
>TRBJ1-5|TRBV19|.|.
CASSIVAGQNQPQHF
TGTGCCAGTAGTATAGTGGCAGGACAGAATCAGCCCCAGCATTTT
>TRBJ2-1|TRBV13|TRBD2|.
CASSLYGRLAGGSEQFF
TGTGCCAGCAGCTTATACGGGAGACTAGCGGGGGGGAGTGAGCAGTTCTTC
>TRBJ1-2|TRBV18|TRBD1|few
CASSRDRDYGYTF
TGTGCCAGCTCACGGGACAGGGACTATGGCTACACCTTC
>TRBJ1-5|TRBV9|.|.
CASGRDQPQHF
TGTGCCAGCGGCAGGGATCAGCCCCAGCATTTT
>TRBJ1-2|TRBV19|.|.
CASSTSGKDRPYGYTF
TGTGCCAGTAGTACATCCGGGAAGGACAGACCCTATGGCTACACCTTC
>TRBJ1-2|TRBV7-6|TRBD1|.
CASRGPGQTYTF
TGTGCCAGCAGAGGACCGGGACAGACCTACACCTTC
>TRBJ2-2|TRBV2|.|.
CASSEAVLYTGELFF
TGTGCCAGCAGTGAAGCGGTCTTATACACCGGGGAGCTGTTTTTT
>TRBJ2-2|TRBV6-5|TRBD2|.
CASSVNSGDTGELFF
TGTGCCAGCAGCGTAAATAGCGGGGACACCGGGGAGCTGTTTTTT
>TRBJ1-4|TRBV28|.|.
CASSPGALNEKLFF
TGTGCCAGCAGCCCCGGGGCCCTTAATGAAAAACTGTTTTTT
>TRBJ2-1|TRBV7-2|.|.
CASSSGLGNEQFF
TGTGCCAGCAGCTCCGGACTCGGCAATGAGCAGTTCTTC
>TRBJ2-3|TRBV10-3|TRBD2|.
CAISDARASGVPDTQYF
TGTGCCATCAGTGATGCCCGGGCTAGCGGGGTACCAGATACGCAGTATTTT
>TRBJ2-7|TRBV7-2|.|.
CASSLALSGRSYEQYF
TGTGCCAGCAGCTTAGCGTTAAGTGGTCGATCCTACGAGCAGTACTTC
>TRBJ2-7|TRBV7-9|TRBD2|.
CASSLVRVRREGSYEQYF
TGTGCCAGCAGCTTAGTTCGCGTCCGGCGGGAGGGTTCCTACGAGCAGTACTTC
>TRBJ1-1|TRBV12-3/TRBV12-4|.|.
CASSLKGGGAFF
TGTGCCAGCAGTTTAAAAGGGGGGGGAGCTTTCTTT
>TRBJ2-7|TRBV3-1/TRBV3-2|.|.
CASSQPGSSYEQYF
TGTGCCAGCAGCCAACCCGGGAGCTCCTACGAGCAGTACTTC
>TRBJ2-5|TRBV18|.|.
CASSPFASPMETQYF
TGTGCCAGCTCACCATTTGCCTCACCGATGGAGACCCAGTACTTC
>TRBJ2-2|TRBV19|.|.
CASRGTLTGELFF
TGTGCCAGTAGGGGGACACTCACCGGGGAGCTGTTTTTT
>TRBJ2-1|TRBV6-2/TRBV6-3|TRBD2|.
CASSQGTSGVARRFF
TGTGCCAGCAGTCAGGGGACTAGCGGGGTCGCACGGAGGTTCTTC
>TRBJ2-7|TRBV5-5|.|once
CASSRDREQYF
TGTGCCAGCAGCCGAGACCGGGAGCAGTACTTC
>TRBJ2-5|TRBV5-1|TRBD2|.
CASSLGTSGQETQYF
TGCGCCAGCAGCTTGGGGACTAGCGGCCAAGAGACCCAGTACTTC
>TRBJ2-7|TRBV29-1|.|few
CSVSDAGSREGEQYF
TGCAGCGTCTCCGACGCAGGGTCAAGAGAAGGCGAGCAGTACTTC
>TRBJ1-5|TRBV12-5|TRBD1|.
CASATGVQPQHF
TGTGCTAGTGCCACAGGGGTACAGCCCCAGCATTTT
>TRBJ1-1|TRBV12-1|.|.
CASSYHRGQGSPLFGEAFF
TGTGCCAGCAGCTACCATCGGGGACAGGGGTCTCCATTATTCGGAGAAGCTTTCTTT
>TRBJ2-7|TRBV5-6|.|.
CASSLGGNYEQYF
TGTGCCAGCAGCTTGGGCGGGAACTACGAGCAGTACTTC
>TRBJ2-3|TRBV29-1|TRBD2|.
CSVDTRGRARDTQYF
TGCAGCGTAGATACCCGCGGGAGGGCCCGTGATACGCAGTATTTT
>TRBJ1-2|TRBV27|.|few
CASSTGRGPYGYTF
TGTGCCAGCAGTACAGGCCGGGGCCCCTATGGCTACACCTTC
>TRBJ1-4|TRBV9|.|.
CASSRGGAENEKLFF
TGTGCCAGCAGCCGGGGAGGGGCGGAAAATGAAAAACTGTTTTTT
>TRBJ2-7|TRBV9|.|.
CASSPRDLTYEQYF
TGTGCCAGCAGCCCCAGAGACCTGACCTACGAGCAGTACTTC
>TRBJ2-7|TRBV19|.|.
CASSIGKPYEQYF
TGTGCCAGTAGTATAGGAAAGCCCTACGAGCAGTACTTC
>TRBJ1-2|TRBV4-3|.|.
CASSQELLALNHGYTF
TGCGCCAGCAGCCAAGAACTCTTGGCACTTAATCATGGCTACACCTTC
>TRBJ1-1|TRBV6-6|.|.
CASSRSTTTNTEAFF
TGTGCCAGCAGCCGATCGACAACTACGAACACTGAAGCTTTCTTT